This record concerns one T cell receptor beta chain sequence. The sample originates from a study of blood T cell repertoires in COVID-19. Study-wide context: The United States, Italy and Spain supplied acute and convalescent COVID-19 samples. T cells, B-cell-depleted T cells, or PBMCs provided the cDNA or gDNA that served as material.

Trimming removed 4 bases at V and 4 bases at J, with 8 bases between. This CDR3 comprises 13 residues. Germline CDR1 and CDR2: SGHRS and YFSETQ. Source study methods: Nucleated cell number was recorded as an estimate derived from reference gene primer amplification. Measured with immunoSEQ multiplex PCR; TCRdb has only the in-frame clones, and not every one. For V, J and clone size, that table is used; D and trimming come from the DNA. The data hold under 100,000 clones, with around 90% observed a single time. The source of this sequence is a man aged 50-60 years with active COVID-19. Sequences were obtained from peripheral blood. The J gene is TRBJ2-2, the V gene TRBV5-1; the D is unclear. Here the CDR3 DNA reads TGCGCCAGCAGCGAGCTCTCCACCGGGGAGCTGTTTTTT. Translated, it gives CASSELSTGELFF.